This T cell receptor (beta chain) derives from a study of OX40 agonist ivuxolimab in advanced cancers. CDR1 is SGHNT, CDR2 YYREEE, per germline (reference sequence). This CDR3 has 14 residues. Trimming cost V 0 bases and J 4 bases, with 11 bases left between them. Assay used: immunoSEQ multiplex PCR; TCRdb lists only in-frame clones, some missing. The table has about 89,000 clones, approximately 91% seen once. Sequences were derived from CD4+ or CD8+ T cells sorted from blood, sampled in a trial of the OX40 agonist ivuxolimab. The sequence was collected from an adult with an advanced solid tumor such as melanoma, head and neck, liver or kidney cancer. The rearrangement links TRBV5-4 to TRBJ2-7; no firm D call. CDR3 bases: TGTGCCAGCAGCTTGGCTACGGAACTTTACGAGCAGTACTTC. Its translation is CASSLATELYEQYF.